This TCR beta chain was observed in a study of T-cell memory formation after mild COVID-19. Concerning this clonotype itself: Its antigen is currently unknown.

CDR1 MNHNS and CDR2 SASEGT come from the germline V gene. The CDR3 has 16 amino acids. V gave up 2 bases and J gave up 3 bases, with 14 bases separating them. Using constant-segment primers, 5'RACE produced TCR alpha and TCR beta cDNA libraries carrying sample barcodes and UMIs. TCRdb redid the calling of the 5' RACE reads with MiXCR, one entry per CDR3 protein. The sample includes about 390,000 distinct CDR3 sequences, roughly 21% of them seen just once. General observations from the study: Clones from the second wave (peaking day 37) had unconfirmed SARS-CoV-2 specificity.

The rearrangement joins TRBV6-1 to TRBJ1-5; D call uncertain. Material: PBMCs or a T cell subset sorted from them (not recorded which). The receptor was derived from an adult woman who had mild COVID-19 (a few samples of this study predate the infection). Cell type and time point are not known. In DNA form, the CDR3 reads TGTGCCAGCAGTGAAAGTATTAGCGGACCCAATCAGCCCCAGCATTTT. It codes for CASSESISGPNQPQHF.